What follows is one T cell receptor beta chain and its context. The antigen remains unidentified. CDR1 SGHAT and CDR2 FQNNGV come from the germline V gene. The CDR3 is made up of 15 amino acids. Losses at the gene ends were 5 bases for V and 4 bases for J; bases not matched to a gene: 6. MiXCR, run by TCRdb on the RT-PCR reads, gives a single entry per CDR3 protein. The table includes roughly 460,000 distinct CDR3 sequences, about 10% detected once. This sample stems from a study of response to subunit inactivated influenza vaccine. Findings and caveats of the study: The authors suggested that few new T cells are recruited per seasonal influenza vaccination.

V is TRBV11-2 and J is TRBJ2-7; TRBD2 aligns across 12 bases. This receptor was identified in a man between 50 and 59 years old who received an inactivated influenza vaccine. The specimen was PBMCs from blood, collected 35 to 45 days after vaccination. The CDR3: CASSIGLAGFYEQYF. In DNA form, the CDR3 reads TGTGCCAGCAGCATCGGACTAGCGGGATTTTACGAGCAGTACTTC.